This TCR beta chain was recovered during a study of CD8+ T cells in alopecia areata. Broader study findings: For patients receiving tofacitinib, scalp clonality and expanded CD8+ clones among the top 100 significantly decreased. Although TCR sharing was seen in mice, sharing across patients was less clear, possibly for HLA-related reasons.

Extracted RNA was reverse transcribed into cDNA, the sequencing template. TCRdb keeps only in-frame clones here, not all; method: immunoSEQ multiplex PCR. The sample lists about 250,000 clones, 60% occurring once. Trimming took 1 base from V and 3 from J; bases not matched to a gene: 2. The CDR3 covers 14 residues. Germline assignment: CDR1 MGHRA and CDR2 YSYEKL. Treatment described: oral pan-JAK inhibitor, 5-10 mg twice daily. Starting from PBMCs, sorting isolated CD4+ and CD8+ T cells. Regarding this clone: Antigen: not known.

Sequences were derived from CD4+ T cells sorted from blood, sampled around week 54, from a patient treated with tofacitinib. The receptor's source is a human donor with alopecia areata. This rearrangement joins TRBV4-1 to TRBJ2-7; 8 nucleotides align to TRBD1. As DNA, the CDR3 is TGCGCCAGCAGCCAAGGACAGGGGATCTACGAGCAGTACTTC. It encodes CASSQGQGIYEQYF.